Listed below are T cell receptor beta chains from one sample, sequenced in a study of shared clonotypes between healthy human individuals. Repertoires were generated with immunoSEQ multiplex PCR, while TCRdb's copy carries only in-frame clones and drops some. The sample lists approximately 1,000,000 clones; approximately 77% were seen once. The sample taken for sequencing was memory CD4+ T cells from PBMCs. The receptors originated from a man aged 18 to 35 in good health. Some clones in this sample may be carry-over from other donors' samples. CDR3s include the opening cysteine and the closing phenylalanine or tryptophan. D genes are given only for firm matches.

14 TRBJ2-1 TRBD2 TRBV7-9 CASSQRLAGDEQFF
13 TRBJ2-4 . TRBV29-1 CSVGLVKGVIQYF
14 TRBJ1-1 TRBD1 TRBV25-1 CASSGRQGGTEAFF
15 TRBJ1-3 TRBD1 TRBV6-1 CASSENRGPGNTIYF
13 TRBJ2-6 . TRBV4-3 CASSQAGANVLTF
16 TRBJ2-5 TRBD2 TRBV7-2 CASSQQLFPGGETQYF
13 TRBJ2-2 . TRBV5-1 CASSTQGSGELFF
14 TRBJ1-3 . TRBV6-1 CASSVEGSGNTIYF
14 TRBJ2-7 TRBD1 TRBV6-5 CASSSPTGAYEQYF
15 TRBJ2-7 TRBD2 TRBV11-2 CASSPTSGVSYEQYF
13 TRBJ1-5 . TRBV5-1 CASSLGQNQPQHF
15 TRBJ2-5 . TRBV4-3 CASSQAISTGETQYF
15 TRBJ1-5 . TRBV6-6 CASSFGANSNQPQHF
14 TRBJ2-3 . TRBV6-1 CASSPDSGTDTQYF
14 TRBJ2-5 . TRBV7-2 CASSLGTEQETQYF
13 TRBJ1-1 . TRBV28 CASMPGPNTEAFF
14 TRBJ2-3 . TRBV2 CASSVTGGKDTQYF
14 TRBJ2-5 . TRBV7-2 CASSFAGWKETQYF
18 TRBJ1-1 . TRBV7-9 CASSLGSLSYPRRTEAFF
15 TRBJ2-1 . TRBV9 CASSPFQLGMNEQFF
17 TRBJ2-3 . TRBV7-2 CASSLITLSTAQDTQYF
15 TRBJ2-7 TRBD1 TRBV6-1 CASSLQPGQGLEQYF
11 TRBJ2-7 . TRBV6-5 CASSLDYGQYF
13 TRBJ2-7 . TRBV5-1 CASSRASSYEQYF
11 TRBJ1-2 . TRBV20-1 CSASTGYGYTF
14 TRBJ2-7 TRBD1 TRBV5-4 CASRSGTGVVKQYF
13 TRBJ2-5 . TRBV15 CATSSGTWETQYF
15 TRBJ2-1 TRBD2 TRBV28 CASSSPGGAYNEQFF
16 TRBJ1-5 . TRBV2 CASSPEATGSNQPQHF
17 TRBJ2-5 TRBD2 TRBV4-1 CASSQEPPGLVQETQYF
14 . . TRBV10-2 CASQWGPSSYEQYF
18 TRBJ2-5 TRBD2 TRBV7-9 CASSLELGMAGGQETQYF
16 TRBJ2-7 TRBD1 TRBV27 CASSFLTGQKSYEQYF
14 TRBJ1-3 . TRBV2 CASSDWSSGNTIYF
13 TRBJ2-1 . TRBV11-3 CASSPGVMNEQFF
16 TRBJ2-1 TRBD2 TRBV11-3 CASSSSGTSGGREQFF
21 TRBJ2-7 TRBD2 TRBV18 CASSPRLAGGLLPSSAYEQYF
13 TRBJ2-2 . TRBV30 CAWDTSNTGELFF
14 TRBJ2-2 . TRBV7-3 CASSSAANTGELFF